The clone carrying this TCR beta chain was detected ten times or more. Its antigen is not known. Time point in this sample: sample taken at primary tumor resection. The study sequenced unsorted whole RNA from tumor, nontumor lung or frozen PBMC. Per germline, CDR1 MNHEY and CDR2 SMNVEV (reference sequence). The V and J ends lost 6 bases and 0 bases, in that order; junction bases with no gene match: 7. The CDR3 has 17 amino acids. The data derive from a study of spatial heterogeneity in lung cancer. Across the study: The count of detected beta-chain sequences consistently exceeded that of alpha-chain sequences. Raw-read counts averaged over ten per unique TCR and UMI combination. Study-level results: Higher tumor mutation counts went along with higher counts of expanded intratumoral alpha and beta TCRs.

Individually, TCR cDNA molecules were each labelled with a unique molecular identifier. Each CDR3 protein is one row after TCRdb ran MiXCR on the 5' RACE reads. The sample lists some 7,400 distinct CDR3 sequences, over 6.5% occurring once. The sequence was obtained from a female donor with early-stage non-small cell lung cancer. The rearrangement uses TRBV27 and TRBJ2-1, with TRBD2 matching over 11 bases. The sample here was lung tumor tissue, taken at surgery. This chain's CDR3 is CASSRTSGPISYNEQFF. The CDR3 region has the DNA TGTGCCAGCAGCCGGACTAGCGGGCCTATCTCCTACAATGAGCAGTTCTTC.